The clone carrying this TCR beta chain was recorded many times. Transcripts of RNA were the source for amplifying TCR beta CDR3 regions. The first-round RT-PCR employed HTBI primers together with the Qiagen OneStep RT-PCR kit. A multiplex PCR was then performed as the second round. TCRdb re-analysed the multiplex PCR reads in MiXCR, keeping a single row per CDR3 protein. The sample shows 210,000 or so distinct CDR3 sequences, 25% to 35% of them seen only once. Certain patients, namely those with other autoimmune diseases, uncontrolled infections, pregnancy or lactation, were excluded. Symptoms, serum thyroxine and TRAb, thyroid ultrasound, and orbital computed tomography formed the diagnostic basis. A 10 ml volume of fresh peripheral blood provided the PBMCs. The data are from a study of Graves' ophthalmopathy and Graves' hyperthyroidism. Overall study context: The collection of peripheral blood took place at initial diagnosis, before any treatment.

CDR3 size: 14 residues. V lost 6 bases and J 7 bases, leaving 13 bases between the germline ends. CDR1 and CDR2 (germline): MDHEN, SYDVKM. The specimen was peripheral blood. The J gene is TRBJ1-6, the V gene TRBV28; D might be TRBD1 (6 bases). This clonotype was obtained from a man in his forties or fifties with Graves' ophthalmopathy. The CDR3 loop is CASSITGMNSPLHF. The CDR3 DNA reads TGTGCCAGCAGCATCACAGGGATGAATTCACCCCTCCACTTT.